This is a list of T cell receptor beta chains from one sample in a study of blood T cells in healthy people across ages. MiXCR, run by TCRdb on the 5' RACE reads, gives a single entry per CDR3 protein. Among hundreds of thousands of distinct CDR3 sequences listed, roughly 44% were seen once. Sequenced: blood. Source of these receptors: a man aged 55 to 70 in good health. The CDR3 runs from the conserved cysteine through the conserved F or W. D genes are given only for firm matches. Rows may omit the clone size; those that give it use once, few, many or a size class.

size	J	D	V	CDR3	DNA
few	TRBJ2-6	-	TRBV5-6	CASSPGLDRHRRPGANVLTF	TGTGCCAGCAGCCCTGGATTGGACCGTCACCGCAGACCTGGGGCCAACGTCCTGACTTTC
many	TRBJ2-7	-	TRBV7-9	CASSLVVGEDYEQYF	TGTGCCAGCAGCTTAGTTGTGGGGGAGGACTACGAGCAGTACTTC
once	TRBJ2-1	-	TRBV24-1	CATSDAQGRRYNEQFF	TGTGCCACCAGTGATGCGCAGGGCCGACGATACAATGAGCAGTTCTTC
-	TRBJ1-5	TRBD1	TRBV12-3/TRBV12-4	CASSSGQGMNQPRHF	TGTGCCAGCAGTTCGGGACAGGGGATGAATCAGCCCCGGCATTTT
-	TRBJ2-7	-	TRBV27	CASSSGGPLYEQYF	TGTGCCAGCAGTTCCGGGGGCCCTCTCTACGAGCAGTACTTC
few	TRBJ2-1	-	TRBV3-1	CASSQVRRDEQFF	TGTGCCAGCAGCCAAGTACGCAGGGATGAGCAGTTCTTC
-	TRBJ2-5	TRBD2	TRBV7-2	CASSLAAAGGQETQYF	TGTGCCAGCAGCTTAGCGGCAGCGGGGGGGCAAGAGACCCAGTACTTC
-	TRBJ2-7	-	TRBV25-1	CASSVTDYEQYF	TGTGCCAGCAGTGTGACAGATTACGAGCAGTACTTC
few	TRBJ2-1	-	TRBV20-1	CSASSIAGSYNEQFF	TGCAGTGCTTCCTCGATAGCCGGCTCCTACAATGAGCAGTTCTTC
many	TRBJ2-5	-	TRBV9	CASSVGRNQETQYF	TGTGCCAGCAGCGTGGGGCGTAACCAAGAGACCCAGTACTTC
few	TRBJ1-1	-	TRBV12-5	CASGPGQNTEAFF	TGTGCTAGTGGCCCGGGACAGAACACTGAAGCTTTCTTT